One and the same sample provided the 12 T cell receptor beta chains below, sequenced in a study of T cells in Graves' hyperthyroidism and ophthalmopathy. Researchers took RNA transcripts and amplified the TCR beta CDR3 regions from them. In the first-round RT-PCR of the TCR CDR3, the HTBI primer set was used. TCRdb reprocessed the multiplex PCR reads with MiXCR, giving one entry per CDR3 protein. The repertoire holds around 300,000 distinct CDR3 sequences, roughly 14% seen once, with approximately 8.6% in the top ten. Sequences were obtained from blood. The receptors come from a woman in her twenties or thirties with Graves' hyperthyroidism that later progressed to Graves' ophthalmopathy.

In this sample, this clonotype turned up a few times. J is TRBJ1-1 and V is TRBV6-2 or TRBV6-3; D might be TRBD1 (6 bases). Germline V CDR1 and CDR2: MNHEY, SVGEGT. There are 11 residues in the CDR3. V was trimmed by 7 bases and J by 6 bases, leaving 9 bases between them. The CDR3 spells CASTDRSEAFF. In DNA form, the CDR3 reads TGTGCCAGCACTGACAGGTCTGAAGCTTTCTTT.

This clonotype has just a few counts. V is TRBV4-1 and J is TRBJ1-5; no clear D. Trimming removed 0 bases from V and 1 base from J, with 13 bases in between. CDR1 and CDR2 from the germline V gene are MGHRA and YSYEKL. The CDR3 is 17 amino acids. DNA of the CDR3: TGCGCCAGCAGCCAAGATCTTTGGGAGTGGAGCAATCAGCCCCAGCATTTT. Its protein is CASSQDLWEWSNQPQHF.

Concerning this clonotype: A much larger clone differs from this one at a single base, so this may be a read error. The chain is built from TRBV20-1 and TRBJ2-3, with 10 positions matching TRBD2. This CDR3 region has 15 residues. Germline V lookup: CDR1 DFQATT, CDR2 SNEGSKA (reference sequence). The DNA for the CDR3 is TGCAGTGCTATTCTAGCGGGAGTGAGCACAGATGCGCAGTATTTT. It yields the protein CSAILAGVSTDAQYF.

This clonotype showed up many times. The genes are TRBV30 and TRBJ2-5, with D uncertain. Trimming removed 0 bases at V and 5 bases at J, with 13 bases between. Germline CDR1 is GTSNPN and CDR2 is SVGIG (reference sequence). This CDR3 comprises 14 residues. The CDR3 nucleotides read TGTGCCTGGAGTGTAATCCTTTCTGGGGAGACCCAGTACTTC. This sequence encodes CAWSVILSGETQYF. Based on the CDR3 plus reference TRBV30 and TRBJ2-5, the full variable domain is SQTIHQWPATLVQPVGSPLSLECTVEGTSNPNLYWYRQAAGRGLQLLFYSVGIGQISSEVPQNLSASRPQDRQFILSSKKLLLSDSGFYLCAWSVILSGETQYFGPGTRLLVL.

This clonotype was detected a few times. DNA for the CDR3: TGTGCCTGGGGGGGGGGCTCTGGAAACACCATATATTTT. Amino acids: CAWGGGSGNTIYF. The J gene is TRBJ1-3, the V gene TRBV30; TRBD1 is a possible D gene (5 bases). In germline, CDR1 is GTSNPN, CDR2 SVGIG (reference sequence). V shed 5 bases and J shed 0 bases, with 8 bases lying between them. CDR3 size: 13 residues.

This clonotype came up many times. This sequence joins TRBV18 and TRBJ2-7; TRBD2 agrees at 7 bases. Germline CDR1 is KGHSH and CDR2 is LQKENI. This CDR3 has 16 residues. V gave up 1 base and J gave up 3 bases; unmatched junction bases: 9. Here the CDR3 reads CASSPRWAGANYEQYF. For the CDR3, the DNA is TGTGCCAGCTCACCACGGTGGGCGGGAGCTAACTACGAGCAGTACTTC.

The table lists this clonotype with a few counts. The V and J genes are TRBV19 and TRBJ1-5; unclear D gene. The CDR3 totals 14 residues. Trimming shortened V by 0 bases and J by 2 bases, and 5 bases separated the two germline ends. The germline gives CDR1 LNHDA, CDR2 SQIVND (reference sequence). The CDR3 DNA reads as TGTGCCAGTAGTATAGATGAGGGCAATCAGCCCCAGCATTTT. It is translated as CASSIDEGNQPQHF.

This clonotype was seen a handful of times. The CDR3 DNA is TGCGCCAGCAGTAATTACCAGGACTACAATAGCTCCTATAATTCACCCCTCCACTTT. This gives the protein CASSNYQDYNSSYNSPLHF. This chain uses TRBV10-1 with TRBJ1-6; D gene ambiguous. CDR3 length: 19 amino acids. The germline V gene encodes CDR1 WNHNN and CDR2 SYGVQD (reference sequence). V lost 5 bases, J lost 0 bases, and 20 bases lay in between.

This clonotype showed up many times. The chain employs TRBV7-9 and TRBJ2-3; possible D gene TRBD2, 5 bases. This CDR3 is 13 amino acids long. Between the trimmed V and J ends, which lost 5 bases and 2 bases, there was a span of 8 bases. Germline V CDR1 and CDR2: SEHNR, FQNEAQ (reference sequence). In DNA form, the CDR3 reads TGTGCCAGCAGCAACCGGGACACAGATACGCAGTATTTT. This gives the protein CASSNRDTDTQYF.

This clonotype came up many times. CDR3: CASSPSGRIETQYF. CDR3 bases: TGTGCCAGCAGCCCCTCTGGCAGAATTGAGACCCAGTACTTC. V usage is TRBV7-6 and J usage is TRBJ2-5; D ambiguous. Germline CDR1 reads SGHVS; CDR2 reads FNYEAQ. V was clipped by 5 bases and J by 5 bases, with 15 bases between them. The CDR3 runs to 14 residues.

This rearrangement joins TRBV28 to TRBJ2-1, with D maybe TRBD2 (7 bases). Trimming took off 7 bases at V and 12 bases at J, with 25 bases between the two ends. CDR3 size: 15 residues. Germline CDR1 reads MDHEN; CDR2 reads SYDVKM. The chain's CDR3 is CASTTTPGASGGQFF. The CDR3 DNA sequence: TGTGCCAGCACTACCACTCCGGGGGCGTCGGGGGGGCAGTTCTTC.

The rearrangement uses TRBV5-1 and TRBJ2-1; TRBD2 matches 10 bases. Trimming removed 4 bases from V and 2 bases from J; junction bases left unmatched: 9. The CDR3 loop spans 17 amino acids. Germline V gene lookup returns CDR1 SGHRS and CDR2 YFSETQ. As DNA, the CDR3 is TGCGCCAGCAGCACAGTGAGCGGGGGGGACGCCTACAATGAGCAGTTCTTC. Translation gives CASSTVSGGDAYNEQFF.